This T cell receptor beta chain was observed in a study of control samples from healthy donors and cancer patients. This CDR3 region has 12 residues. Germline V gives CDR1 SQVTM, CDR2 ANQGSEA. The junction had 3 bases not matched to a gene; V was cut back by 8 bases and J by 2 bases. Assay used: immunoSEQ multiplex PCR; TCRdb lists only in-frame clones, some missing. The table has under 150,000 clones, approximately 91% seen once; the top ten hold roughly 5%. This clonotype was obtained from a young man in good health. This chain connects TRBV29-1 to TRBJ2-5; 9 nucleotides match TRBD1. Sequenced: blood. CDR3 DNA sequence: TGCAGCACAGGACAGGGGCAAGAGACCCAGTACTTC. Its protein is CSTGQGQETQYF.